These 10 T cell receptor beta chains were all obtained from the same sample, sequenced in a study of T cells after yellow fever vaccination. From the 5' RACE reads, TCRdb called clonotypes with MiXCR, one entry per CDR3 protein. The sample holds 160,000 or so distinct CDR3 sequences; 6% to 7.5% are singletons and the top ten take roughly 2.5%. The sequencing here drew on CD4+ T cells sorted from PBMCs, taken around 5 days after the first yellow fever vaccination. Receptor source: a man aged 18 to 30 who received the YFV17D yellow fever vaccine.

The chain couples TRBV4-3 to TRBJ1-1; TRBD1 matches at 7 bases. Per germline, CDR1 LGHNA and CDR2 YSLEER. The CDR3 sequence is 14 residues long. Trimming removed 6 bases from V and 6 bases from J; junction bases left unmatched: 10. The CDR3 DNA follows: TGCGCCAGCAGTCGCAACAAGGGGGCCCCTGAAGCTTTCTTT. Encoded protein: CASSRNKGAPEAFF.

The J gene is TRBJ2-7, the V gene TRBV7-9, with 9 bases aligning to TRBD1. The CDR3 length is 14 residues. From germline, CDR1 is SEHNR and CDR2 FQNEAQ (reference sequence). The V and J ends lost 11 bases and 1 base, in that order; junction bases with no gene match: 9. This chain's CDR3 is CAVQPGQGSYEQYF. In DNA form, the CDR3 reads TGTGCCGTACAACCGGGACAGGGTTCCTACGAGCAGTACTTC.

This clonotype was seen ten or more times. The rearrangement uses TRBV3-1 and TRBJ2-2; D not resolved. The V gene's germline CDR1 is LGHDT and CDR2 YNNKEL (reference sequence). V lost 1 base to trimming and J lost 6 bases, with 9 bases between them. The CDR3 totals 14 residues. CDR3 amino acids: CASSQASGAGELFF. The CDR3 coding sequence is TGTGCCAGCAGCCAAGCGTCGGGCGCCGGGGAGCTGTTTTTT.

At least ten counts were recorded for this clonotype. CDR3 DNA: TGTGCCAGCAGCTTAGCGGGAAGGGCGCAGTATTTT. Protein sequence: CASSLAGRAQYF. The chain couples TRBV7-2 to TRBJ2-3; D gene uncertain. Germline V gene lookup returns CDR1 SGHTA and CDR2 FQGNSA. The V end lost 0 bases, the J end lost 10 bases, and 8 bases lay between the germline ends. The CDR3 consists of 12 residues.

This clonotype showed up just a few times. The junction departs from the called germline gene at one end, perhaps through a read error. The rearrangement links TRBV18 to TRBJ1-1; a possible D gene is TRBD1 (6 bases). This CDR3 contains 15 residues. Germline CDR1 reads KGHSH; CDR2 reads LQKENI. CDR3 nucleotide sequence: TGTGCCAGCTCCCCACCGACAGGACTGAACACTGAAGCTTTCTTT. This sequence encodes CASSPPTGLNTEAFF.

The gene calls are TRBV19 and TRBJ2-3; D possibly corresponds to TRBD1 (6 bases). The V gene lost 3 bases and the J gene lost 4 bases, with 17 bases spanning the gap. CDR3 length: 16 amino acids. Germline loops: CDR1 LNHDA, CDR2 SQIVND (reference sequence). CDR3: CASSILPGQAADTQYF. The CDR3 DNA is TGTGCCAGTAGTATCCTGCCGGGACAAGCAGCAGATACGCAGTATTTT.

The chain carries TRBV6-5 and TRBJ1-2; D uncertain. The germline V and J ends were trimmed by 6 bases and 0 bases, with 8 bases remaining between them. The length of the CDR3 is 13 residues. Germline CDR1 and CDR2: MNHEY and SVGAGI. CDR3 in amino acids: CASRFRANYGYTF. DNA for the CDR3: TGTGCCAGCAGATTTAGAGCTAACTATGGCTACACCTTC.

This chain links TRBV14 with TRBJ2-1; D is unresolved. Looked up from germline, CDR1 is SGHDN and CDR2 is FVKESK. The CDR3 spans 11 residues. Trimming pared 2 bases from V and 7 bases from J, leaving 3 bases between. This CDR3 is CASSQLNEQFF. The DNA of the CDR3 is TGTGCCAGCAGCCAACTAAATGAGCAGTTCTTC.

This clonotype showed up just a few times. The rearrangement uses TRBV6-2 or TRBV6-3 and TRBJ2-6; D is undetermined. Germline V gene lookup returns CDR1 MNHEY and CDR2 SVGEGT. V lost 7 bases, J lost 0 bases, and 10 bases lay in between. The CDR3 runs to 15 residues. CDR3 region: CASTRAPSGANVLTF. The CDR3 region has the DNA TGTGCCAGCACTAGAGCCCCCTCTGGGGCCAACGTCCTGACTTTC.

This clonotype was counted at least ten times. The genes are TRBV5-1 and TRBJ2-2, with TRBD1 identical over 9 bases. The CDR3 contains 15 residues. The germline V gene has CDR1 SGHRS and CDR2 YFSETQ. Trimming removed 4 bases from V and 4 bases from J; junction bases left unmatched: 5. The CDR3 sequence: CASSLGDRVTGELFF. The CDR3 DNA follows: TGCGCCAGCAGCCTCGGGGACAGGGTCACCGGGGAGCTGTTTTTT.